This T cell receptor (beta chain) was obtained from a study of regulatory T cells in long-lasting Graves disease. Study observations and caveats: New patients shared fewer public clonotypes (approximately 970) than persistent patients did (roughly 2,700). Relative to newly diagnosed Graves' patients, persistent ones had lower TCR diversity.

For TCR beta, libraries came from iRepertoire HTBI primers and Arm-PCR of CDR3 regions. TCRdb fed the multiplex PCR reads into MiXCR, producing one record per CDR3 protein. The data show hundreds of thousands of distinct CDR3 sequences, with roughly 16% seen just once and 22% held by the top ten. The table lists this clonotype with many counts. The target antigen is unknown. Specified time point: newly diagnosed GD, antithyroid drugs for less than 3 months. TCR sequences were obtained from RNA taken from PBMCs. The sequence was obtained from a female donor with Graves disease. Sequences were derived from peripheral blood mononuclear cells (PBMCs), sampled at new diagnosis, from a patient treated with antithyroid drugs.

For the CDR3, the DNA is TGTGCCAGCAGTTACTCAAGTGGGGCCCAGCCCCAGCATTTT. As protein: CASSYSSGAQPQHF. The chain couples TRBV6-2 or TRBV6-3 to TRBJ1-5; maybe TRBD1 (5 bases). Germline loops: CDR1 MNHEY, CDR2 SVGEGT. There are 14 residues in the CDR3. The ends were cut back, 0 bases at V and 7 bases at J, with 10 bases in the middle.